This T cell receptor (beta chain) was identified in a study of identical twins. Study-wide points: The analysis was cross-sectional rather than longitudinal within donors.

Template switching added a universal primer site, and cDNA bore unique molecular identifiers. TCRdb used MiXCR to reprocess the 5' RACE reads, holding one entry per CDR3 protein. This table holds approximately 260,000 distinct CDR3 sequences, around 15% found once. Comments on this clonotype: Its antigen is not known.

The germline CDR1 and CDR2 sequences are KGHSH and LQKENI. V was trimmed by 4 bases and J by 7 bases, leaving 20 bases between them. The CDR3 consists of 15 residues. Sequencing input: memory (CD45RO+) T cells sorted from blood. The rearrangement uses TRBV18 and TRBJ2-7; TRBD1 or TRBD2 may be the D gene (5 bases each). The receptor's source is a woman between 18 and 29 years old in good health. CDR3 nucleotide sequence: TGTGCCAGCTCACGGGGCGGGCTTACGGCGAAGGAGCAGTACTTC. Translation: CASSRGGLTAKEQYF.